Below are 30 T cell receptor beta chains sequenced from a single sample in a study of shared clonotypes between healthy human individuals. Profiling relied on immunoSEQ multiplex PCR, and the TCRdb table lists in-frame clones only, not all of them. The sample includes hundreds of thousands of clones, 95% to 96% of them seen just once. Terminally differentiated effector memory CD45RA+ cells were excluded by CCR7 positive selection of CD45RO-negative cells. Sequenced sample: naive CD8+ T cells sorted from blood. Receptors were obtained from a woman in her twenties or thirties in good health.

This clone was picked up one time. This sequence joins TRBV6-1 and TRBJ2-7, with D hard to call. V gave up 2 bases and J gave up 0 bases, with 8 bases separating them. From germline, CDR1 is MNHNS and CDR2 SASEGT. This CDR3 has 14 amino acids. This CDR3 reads CASSEFAISYEQYF. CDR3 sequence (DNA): TGTGCCAGCAGTGAATTTGCTATCTCCTACGAGCAGTACTTC.

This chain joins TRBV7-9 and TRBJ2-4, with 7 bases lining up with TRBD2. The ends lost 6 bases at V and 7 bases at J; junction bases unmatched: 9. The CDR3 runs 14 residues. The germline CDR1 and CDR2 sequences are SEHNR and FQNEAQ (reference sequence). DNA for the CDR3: TGTGCCAGCAGAGAGGGAGGGTCGGGGAACATTCAGTACTTC. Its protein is CASREGGSGNIQYF.

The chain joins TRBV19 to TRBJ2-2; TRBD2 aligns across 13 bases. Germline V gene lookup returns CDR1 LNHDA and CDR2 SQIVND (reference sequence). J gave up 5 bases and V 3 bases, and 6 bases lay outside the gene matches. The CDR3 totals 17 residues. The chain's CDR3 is CASSIRGLAGPTGELFF. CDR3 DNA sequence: TGTGCCAGTAGTATCCGGGGACTAGCGGGACCGACCGGGGAGCTGTTTTTT. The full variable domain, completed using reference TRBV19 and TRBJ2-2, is DGGITQSPKYLFRKEGQNVTLSCEQNLNHDAMYWYRQDPGQGLRLIYYSQIVNDFQKGDIAEGYSVSREKKESFPLTVTSAQKNPTAFYLCASSIRGLAGPTGELFFGEGSRLTVL.

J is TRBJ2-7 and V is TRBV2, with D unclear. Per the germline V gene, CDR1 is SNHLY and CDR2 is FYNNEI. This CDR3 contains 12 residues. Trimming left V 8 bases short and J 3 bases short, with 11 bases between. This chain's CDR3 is CASGVSNYEQYF. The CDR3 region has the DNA TGTGCCAGCGGGGTCTCGAACTACGAGCAGTACTTC. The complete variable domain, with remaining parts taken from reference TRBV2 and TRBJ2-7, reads EPEVTQTPSHQVTQMGQEVILRCVPISNHLYFYWYRQILGQKVEFLVSFYNNEISEKSEIFDDQFSVERPDGSNFTLKIRSTKLEDSAMYFCASGVSNYEQYFGPGTRLTVT.

CDR3 loop: CASSESVLRNTGELFF. The DNA for the CDR3 is TGCGCCAGCAGTGAGTCAGTCCTTAGGAACACCGGGGAGCTGTTTTTT. The V gene is TRBV10-2, the J gene TRBJ2-2; D not resolved. Trimming shortened V by 0 bases and J by 1 base, and 9 bases separated the two germline ends. The CDR3 sequence is 16 residues long. Germline CDR1 reads WSHSY; CDR2 reads SAAADI.

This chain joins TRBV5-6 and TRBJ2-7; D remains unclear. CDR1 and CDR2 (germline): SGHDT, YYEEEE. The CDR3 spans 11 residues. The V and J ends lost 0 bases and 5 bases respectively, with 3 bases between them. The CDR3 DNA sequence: TGTGCCAGCAGCTTGGTTAACGAGCAGTACTTC. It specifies CASSLVNEQYF.

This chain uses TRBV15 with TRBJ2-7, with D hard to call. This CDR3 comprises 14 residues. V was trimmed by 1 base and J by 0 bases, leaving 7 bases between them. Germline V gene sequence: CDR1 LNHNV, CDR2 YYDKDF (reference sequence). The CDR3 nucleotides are TGTGCCACCAGCAGAGGGGTGGGCTCCTACGAGCAGTACTTC. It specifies CATSRGVGSYEQYF.

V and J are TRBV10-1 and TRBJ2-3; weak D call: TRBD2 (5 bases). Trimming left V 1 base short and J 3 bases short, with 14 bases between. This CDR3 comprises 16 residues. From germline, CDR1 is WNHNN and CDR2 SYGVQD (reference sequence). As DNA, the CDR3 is TGCGCCAGCAGTGAGTTCCATGAGGGTGGTACAGATACGCAGTATTTT. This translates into CASSEFHEGGTDTQYF.

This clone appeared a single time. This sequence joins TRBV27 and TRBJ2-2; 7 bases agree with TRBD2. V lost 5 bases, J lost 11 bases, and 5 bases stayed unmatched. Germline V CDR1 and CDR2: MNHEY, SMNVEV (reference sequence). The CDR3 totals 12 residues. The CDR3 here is CASSGGGRELFF. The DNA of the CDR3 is TGTGCCAGCAGTGGCGGGGGTCGAGAGCTGTTTTTT.

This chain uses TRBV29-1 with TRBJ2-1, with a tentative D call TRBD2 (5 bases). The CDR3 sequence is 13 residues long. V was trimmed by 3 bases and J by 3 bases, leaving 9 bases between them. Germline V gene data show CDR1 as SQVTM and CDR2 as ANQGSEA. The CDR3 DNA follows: TGCAGCGTTGAGGCCCGGGGCTACAATGAGCAGTTCTTC. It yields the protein CSVEARGYNEQFF.

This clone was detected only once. The CDR3 sequence: CASSWGLGDEQYF. CDR3 bases: TGTGCCAGCAGCTGGGGGTTAGGCGACGAGCAGTACTTC. V is TRBV27 and J is TRBJ2-7, with D tentatively TRBD1 or TRBD2 (5 bases each). This CDR3 is 13 amino acids long. V was trimmed by 6 bases and J by 5 bases, leaving 14 bases between them. The germline gives CDR1 MNHEY, CDR2 SMNVEV (reference sequence).

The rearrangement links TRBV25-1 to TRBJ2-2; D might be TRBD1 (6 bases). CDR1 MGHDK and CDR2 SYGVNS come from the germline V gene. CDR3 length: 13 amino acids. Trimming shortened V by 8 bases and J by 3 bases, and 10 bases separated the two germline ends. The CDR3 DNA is TGTGCCAGCCGACAGGAGCACACCGGGGAGCTGTTTTTT. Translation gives CASRQEHTGELFF.

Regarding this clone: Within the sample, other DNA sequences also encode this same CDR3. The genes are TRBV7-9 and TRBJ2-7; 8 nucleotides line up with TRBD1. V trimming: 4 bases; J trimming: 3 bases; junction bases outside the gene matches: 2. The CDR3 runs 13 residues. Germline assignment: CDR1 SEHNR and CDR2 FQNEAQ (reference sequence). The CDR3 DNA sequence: TGTGCCAGCAGCTCTACAGGGGGCTACGAGCAGTACTTC. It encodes CASSSTGGYEQYF.

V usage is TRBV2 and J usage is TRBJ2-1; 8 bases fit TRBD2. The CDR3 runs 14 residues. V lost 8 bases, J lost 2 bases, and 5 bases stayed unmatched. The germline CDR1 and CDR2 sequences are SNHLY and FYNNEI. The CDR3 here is CASPPAGAYNEQFF. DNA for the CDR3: TGTGCCAGCCCGCCAGCGGGGGCCTACAATGAGCAGTTCTTC.

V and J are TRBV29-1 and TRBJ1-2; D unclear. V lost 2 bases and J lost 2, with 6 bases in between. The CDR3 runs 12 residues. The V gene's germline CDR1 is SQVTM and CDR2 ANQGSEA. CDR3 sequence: CSVELGNYGYTF. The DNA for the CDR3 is TGCAGCGTTGAACTGGGAAACTATGGCTACACCTTC.

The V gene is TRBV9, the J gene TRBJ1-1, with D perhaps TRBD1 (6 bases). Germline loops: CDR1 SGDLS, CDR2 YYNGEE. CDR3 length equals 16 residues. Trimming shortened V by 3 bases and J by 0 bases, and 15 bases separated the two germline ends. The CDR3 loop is CASSGPGGRMNTEAFF. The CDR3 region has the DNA TGTGCCAGCAGCGGACCCGGGGGGCGGATGAACACTGAAGCTTTCTTT.

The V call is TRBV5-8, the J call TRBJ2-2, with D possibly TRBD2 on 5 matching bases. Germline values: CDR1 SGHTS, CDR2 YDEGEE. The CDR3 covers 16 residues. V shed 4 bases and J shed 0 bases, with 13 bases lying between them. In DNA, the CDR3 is TGTGCCAGCAGCCCACAAGAGGGCGCGAACACCGGGGAGCTGTTTTTT. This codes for CASSPQEGANTGELFF.

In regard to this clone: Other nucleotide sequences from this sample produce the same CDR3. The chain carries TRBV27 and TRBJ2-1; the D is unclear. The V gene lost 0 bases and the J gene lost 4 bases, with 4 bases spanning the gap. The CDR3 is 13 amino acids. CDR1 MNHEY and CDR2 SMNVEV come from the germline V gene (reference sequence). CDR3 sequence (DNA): TGTGCCAGCAGTTTATCGAGTTACAATGAGCAGTTCTTC. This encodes CASSLSSYNEQFF.

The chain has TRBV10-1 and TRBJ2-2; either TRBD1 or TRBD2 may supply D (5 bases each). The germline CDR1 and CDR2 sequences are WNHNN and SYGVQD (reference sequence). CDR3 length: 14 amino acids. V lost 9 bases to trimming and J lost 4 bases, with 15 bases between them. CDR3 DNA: TGCGCCAGTTCCTCGGGGACGAGCACCGGGGAGCTGTTTTTT. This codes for CASSSGTSTGELFF.

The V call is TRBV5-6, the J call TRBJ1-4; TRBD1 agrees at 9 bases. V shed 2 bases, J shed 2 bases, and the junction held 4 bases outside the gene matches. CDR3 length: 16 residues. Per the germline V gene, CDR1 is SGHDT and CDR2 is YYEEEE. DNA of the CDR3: TGTGCCAGCAGCTTAGGACAGGGGCGGACTAATGAAAAACTGTTTTTT. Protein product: CASSLGQGRTNEKLFF.

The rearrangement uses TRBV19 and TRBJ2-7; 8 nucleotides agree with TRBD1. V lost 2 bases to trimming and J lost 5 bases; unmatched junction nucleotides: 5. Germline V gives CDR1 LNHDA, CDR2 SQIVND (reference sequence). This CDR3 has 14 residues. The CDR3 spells CASSIKDRVHEQYF. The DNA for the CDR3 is TGTGCCAGTAGTATAAAGGACAGGGTCCACGAGCAGTACTTC.

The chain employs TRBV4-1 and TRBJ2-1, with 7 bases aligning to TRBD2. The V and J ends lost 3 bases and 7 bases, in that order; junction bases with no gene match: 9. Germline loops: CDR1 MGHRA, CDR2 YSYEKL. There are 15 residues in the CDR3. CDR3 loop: CASSHPAGVGNEQFF. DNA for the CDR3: TGCGCCAGCAGCCATCCCGCGGGAGTGGGAAATGAGCAGTTCTTC.

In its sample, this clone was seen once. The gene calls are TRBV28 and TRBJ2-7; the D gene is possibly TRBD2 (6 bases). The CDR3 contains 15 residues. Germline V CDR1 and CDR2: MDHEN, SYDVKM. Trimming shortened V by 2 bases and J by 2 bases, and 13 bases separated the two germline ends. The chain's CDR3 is CASSLILGGTYEQYF. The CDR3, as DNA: TGTGCCAGCAGTTTAATATTGGGCGGGACCTACGAGCAGTACTTC.

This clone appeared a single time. The CDR3 bases are TGTGCCAGCAGTACCCGCTTGGTGAACCAAGAGACCCAGTACTTC. It translates to CASSTRLVNQETQYF. The chain has TRBV28 and TRBJ2-5, with D uncertain. The CDR3 length is 15 residues. Germline assignment: CDR1 MDHEN and CDR2 SYDVKM. The V and J ends lost 5 bases and 0 bases respectively, with 13 bases between them.

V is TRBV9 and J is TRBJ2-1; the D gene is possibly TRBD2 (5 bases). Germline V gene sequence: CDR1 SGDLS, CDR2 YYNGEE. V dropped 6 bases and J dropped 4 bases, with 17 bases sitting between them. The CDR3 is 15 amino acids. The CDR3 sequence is CASTSTTASYNEQFF. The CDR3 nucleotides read TGTGCCAGCACCTCGACTACGGCCTCGTACAATGAGCAGTTCTTC.

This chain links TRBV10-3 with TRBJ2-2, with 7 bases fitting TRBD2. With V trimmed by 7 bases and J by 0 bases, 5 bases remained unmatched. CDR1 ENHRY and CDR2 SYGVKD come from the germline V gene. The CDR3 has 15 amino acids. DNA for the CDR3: TGTGCCATCACTGGGGGGGACCCGAACACCGGGGAGCTGTTTTTT. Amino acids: CAITGGDPNTGELFF.

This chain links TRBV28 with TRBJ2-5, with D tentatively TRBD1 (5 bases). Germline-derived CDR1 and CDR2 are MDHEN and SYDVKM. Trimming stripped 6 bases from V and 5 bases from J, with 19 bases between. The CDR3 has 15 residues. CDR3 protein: CASRAGRRTSETQYF. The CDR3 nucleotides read TGTGCCAGCAGAGCCGGCAGGCGGACATCGGAGACCCAGTACTTC.

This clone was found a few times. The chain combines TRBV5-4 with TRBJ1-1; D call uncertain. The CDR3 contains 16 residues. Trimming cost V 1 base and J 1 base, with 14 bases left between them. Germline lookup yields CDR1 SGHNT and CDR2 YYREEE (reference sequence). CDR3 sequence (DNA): TGTGCCAGCAGCTTGCTGGCACCTTCCGCGAACACTGAAGCTTTCTTT. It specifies CASSLLAPSANTEAFF.

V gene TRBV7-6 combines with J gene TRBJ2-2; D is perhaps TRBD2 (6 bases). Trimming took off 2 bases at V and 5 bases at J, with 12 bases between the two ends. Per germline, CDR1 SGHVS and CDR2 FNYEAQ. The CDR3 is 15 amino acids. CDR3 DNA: TGTGCCAGCAGCTTATTGCAGGGAGGAACCGGGGAGCTGTTTTTT. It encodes CASSLLQGGTGELFF.

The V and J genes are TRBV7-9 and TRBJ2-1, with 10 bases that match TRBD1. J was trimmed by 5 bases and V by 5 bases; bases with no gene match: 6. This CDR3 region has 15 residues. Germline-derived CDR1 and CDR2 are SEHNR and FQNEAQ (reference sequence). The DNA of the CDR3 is TGTGCCAGCAGCCCGAGGACAGGGGGGAACAATGAGCAGTTCTTC. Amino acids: CASSPRTGGNNEQFF. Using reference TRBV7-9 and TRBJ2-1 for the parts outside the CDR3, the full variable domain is DTGVSQNPRHKITKRGQNVTFRCDPISEHNRLYWYRQTLGQGPEFLTYFQNEAQLEKSRLLSDRFSAERPKGSFSTLEIQRTEQGDSAMYLCASSPRTGGNNEQFFGPGTRLTVL.